The text below deals with one T cell receptor (beta chain). The data are from a study of blood T cell repertoires in COVID-19. The table came from immunoSEQ multiplex PCR; TCRdb's copy has only in-frame clones and leaves some out. The sample yields approximately 310,000 clones, 85% seen once. CDR3 length equals 18 residues. J lost 7 bases, V lost 2 bases, and 13 bases had no gene match. The germline V gene has CDR1 MNHEY and CDR2 SMNVEV (reference sequence). The gene calls are TRBV27 and TRBJ2-1; 11 nucleotides align to TRBD1. The receptor was isolated from a woman aged 30 to 39 who had been exposed to COVID-19. Sequencing was done on a sample of PBMCs or T cells enriched from blood (not recorded which). CDR3 sequence (DNA): TGTGCCAGCAGTTTAATAGGGACAGGGGGACTAGCTGGGAATGAGCAGTTCTTC. It translates to CASSLIGTGGLAGNEQFF.